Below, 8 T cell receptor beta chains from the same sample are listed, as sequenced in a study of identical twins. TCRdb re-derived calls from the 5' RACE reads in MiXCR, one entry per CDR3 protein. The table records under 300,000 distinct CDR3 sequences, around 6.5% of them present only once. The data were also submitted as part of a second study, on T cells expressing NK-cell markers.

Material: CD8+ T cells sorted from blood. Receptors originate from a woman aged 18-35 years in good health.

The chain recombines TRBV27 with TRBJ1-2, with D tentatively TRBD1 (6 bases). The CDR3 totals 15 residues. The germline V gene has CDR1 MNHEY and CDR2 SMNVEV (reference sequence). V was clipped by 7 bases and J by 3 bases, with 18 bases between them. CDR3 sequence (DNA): TGTGCCAGCAAGCGTGTTGGGGGGCAGGACTATGGCTACACCTTC. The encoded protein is CASKRVGGQDYGYTF.

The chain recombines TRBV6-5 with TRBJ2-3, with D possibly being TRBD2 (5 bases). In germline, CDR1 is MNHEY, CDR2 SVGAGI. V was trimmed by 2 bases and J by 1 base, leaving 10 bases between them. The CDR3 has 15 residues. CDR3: CASSYGGGGTDTQYF. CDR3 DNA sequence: TGTGCCAGCAGTTACGGCGGAGGAGGCACAGATACGCAGTATTTT.

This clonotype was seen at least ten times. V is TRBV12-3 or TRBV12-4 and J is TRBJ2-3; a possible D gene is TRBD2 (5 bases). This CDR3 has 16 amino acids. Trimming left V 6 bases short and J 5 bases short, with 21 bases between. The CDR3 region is CASSRPGVRLKDTQYF. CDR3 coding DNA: TGTGCCAGCAGCCGACCCGGGGTGCGCTTAAAAGATACGCAGTATTTT.

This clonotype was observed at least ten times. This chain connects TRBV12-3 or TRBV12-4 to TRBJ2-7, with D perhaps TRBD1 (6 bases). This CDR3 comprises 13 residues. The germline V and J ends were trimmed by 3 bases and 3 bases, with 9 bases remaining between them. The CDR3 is CASSFQTGYEQYF. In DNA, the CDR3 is TGTGCCAGCAGTTTCCAGACAGGCTACGAGCAGTACTTC.

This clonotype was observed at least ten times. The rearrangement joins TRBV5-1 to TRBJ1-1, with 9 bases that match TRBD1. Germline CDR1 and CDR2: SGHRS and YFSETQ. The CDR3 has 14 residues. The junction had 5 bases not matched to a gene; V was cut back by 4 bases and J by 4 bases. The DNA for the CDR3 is TGCGCCAGCAGCAACAGGGGGCGGGTCACTGAAGCTTTCTTT. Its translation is CASSNRGRVTEAFF.

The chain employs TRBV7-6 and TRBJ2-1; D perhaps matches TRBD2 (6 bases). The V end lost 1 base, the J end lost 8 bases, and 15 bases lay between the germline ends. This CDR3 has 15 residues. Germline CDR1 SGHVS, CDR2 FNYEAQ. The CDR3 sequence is CASSLVGGIMDEQFF. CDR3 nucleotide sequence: TGTGCCAGCAGCTTAGTTGGCGGGATTATGGATGAGCAGTTCTTC.

This chain's CDR3 is CASSYGSRGLDEQYF. The CDR3 nucleotides are TGTGCCAGCAGTTACGGTTCGCGGGGGCTGGACGAGCAGTACTTC. This sequence joins TRBV6-2 or TRBV6-3 and TRBJ2-7, with D tentatively TRBD2 (7 bases). Deletions cut 2 bases from V and 5 bases from J, with 16 bases between. Germline V gene sequence: CDR1 MNHEY, CDR2 SVGEGT. The CDR3 is made up of 15 amino acids.

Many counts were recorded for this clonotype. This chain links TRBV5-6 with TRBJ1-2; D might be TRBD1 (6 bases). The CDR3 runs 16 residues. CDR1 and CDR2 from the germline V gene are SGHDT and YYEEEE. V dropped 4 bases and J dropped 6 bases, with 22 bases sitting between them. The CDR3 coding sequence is TGTGCCAGCAGCCTGTTCTACAGGGCTCCTCGCCATGGCTACACCTTC. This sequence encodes CASSLFYRAPRHGYTF. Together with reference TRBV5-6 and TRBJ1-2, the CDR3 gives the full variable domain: DAGVTQSPTHLIKTRGQQVTLRCSPKSGHDTVSWYQQALGQGPQFIFQYYEEEERQRGNFPDRFSGHQFPNYSSELNVNALLLGDSALYLCASSLFYRAPRHGYTFGSGTRLTVV.